The entry below gives a single TCR beta chain sequence along with its context. In its sample, this clone was seen once. Its antigen is currently not known. Base qualities are missing; no much larger clone stands one base away. These data come from a study of cytomegalovirus exposure and HLA in healthy donors (dated by TCRdb to the late 2010s). Regarding the research as a whole: According to an earlier analysis of a few hundred of the donors, roughly 180 million T cells yielded 90 million to 140 million unique TCR beta sequences and 276 Gb of sequence data. Approximately 300 gigabases of sequencing data and about 92 million unique TCR sequences made up an early release that covered 500 to 700 HLA-typed donors. The genetic ancestry cluster associated with self-reported Caucasian donors included over 65% of the roughly 380 genotyped donors. The study aimed to test whether signatures of past pathogen exposure could be identified by cataloging public T cell receptors. The T cell repertoires of around 670 subjects were profiled by immunosequencing and related to cytomegalovirus serostatus. In addition to the first cohort of around 670 subjects, a separate validation cohort of approximately 130 different subjects was used. To predict cytomegalovirus infection status, the study combined high-throughput TCR immunosequencing, statistical association of individual TCRs with disease status, and machine learning. To study patterns of TCR occurrence, a later analysis re-analyzed previously published TCR beta repertoires from just over 650 donors and added high-resolution HLA genotyping. Rather than using new phenotypic data, the later analysis identified candidate immune exposures from TCR beta sequences and from how often those sequences occurred across donors. To decide whether each TCR beta V gene segment behaved as functional or pseudogenic, an earlier analysis of fewer than 750 of the donors relied on high-throughput TCR beta sequencing. Alongside the repertoire data, information on donor age, sex, ethnicity and CMV serostatus was compiled. A later genetic analysis took genome-wide SNP genotypes for about three fifths of the 666 donors and used that subset as a discovery cohort. Every discovery cohort repertoire had been produced on one sequencing platform. HLA typing covered class I and class II loci at four-digit resolution. Typing coverage varied by locus: 629-630 donors for A, B, C, DRB1 and DQB1; more than 500 for DQA1; some 610 for DPA1; 450 to 480 for DPB1. Because of strong linkage in the cohort, four or five DR-DQ haplotypes were treated as single units for association and clustering. Across some 400 genotyped donors of the cohort, an average of approximately 200,000 unique TCR beta nucleotide sequences per donor were sequenced, and about a sixth of those sequences were non-productive. Findings and caveats that apply to the study as a whole: This cohort had only TCR beta chains sequenced, and the lack of alpha or paired-chain data limited which features could be detected. A further reported finding was that TCR beta sequences accurately predicted the HLA-A and HLA-B alleles for most subjects in the first cohort. In a later genetic analysis, a missense DCLRE1C variant was associated with V-gene and J-gene trimming of TCR beta chains, and the association was replicated in an independent cohort. Presence/absence analyses assumed roughly uniform sequencing depth across donors, an assumption that may not hold. Some IMGT-functional V segments, including TRBV6-2 and TRBV6-3, could not be told apart with the 87-base-pair reads, so those segments were excluded. According to a later analysis, parvovirus B19, influenza, CMV and Epstein-Barr virus appeared linked to several top co-occurrence clusters. A group of highly shared sequence variants was considered likely to be a technical artifact of the sequencing pipeline. Broadly in line with IMGT annotations, most TCR beta V segments showed up in productive rearrangements about 87% or about 30% of the time in an earlier analysis of around 550 of the donors. A later analysis found that most CMV-associated TCR beta chains appeared HLA-restricted, with HLA associations seemingly driven largely by CMV exposure. Because HLA typing was unavailable for some donors at each locus, only the typed subset was used in association tests. In a later analysis, HLA-associated TCR beta chains showed more clonal expansion and lower generation probabilities than non-associated chains that were equally common. In vitro tests confirmed that a few of the cytomegalovirus-associated TCR beta chains recognize cytomegalovirus antigens. For the cohort, immune exposure information was limited to CMV serostatus. A total of about 150 TCR beta chains were listed by the study as associated with cytomegalovirus. The authors suggested that the approach could potentially be generalized to other disease states and immunological phenotypes. Across donors, most TCR sequences were observed very rarely, whereas some public TCRs were present in many individuals. Linkage disequilibrium might explain the correlated functional status among segregating V segments, but an unknown experimental factor could not be ruled out. When HLA alleles, especially DR and DQ, strongly co-occurred, attributing TCR associations to individual alleles was difficult. Compared with the 666-donor mean, donors in an Asian-associated ancestry cluster had fewer N-insertions in productive TCRs, according to a later genetic analysis. A later analysis found that TCR association rates varied across HLA loci, with DRB1 alleles showing the most associated TCRs and HLA-C alleles the fewest. About 15 rarely observed V segments, including chromosome 9 orphons, were excluded from the earlier analysis of approximately 600 of the donors because counts were too low. The classifier was reported to diagnose cytomegalovirus status with high specificity and sensitivity in both the original cohort and the validation cohort. Specific HLA alleles were associated with over 15,000 TCR beta sequences at a false discovery rate of 0.05 in a later analysis.

Counted from cysteine to phenylalanine, this CDR3 has 14 amino acids. Left in the record is the CDR3 DNA by itself, 42 bases read in frame from the first base. As encoded in the germline V gene (reference sequence), CDR1 is MNHEY while CDR2 is SMNVEV. V and J are trimmed by 3 bases and 4 bases, and the gene matches miss 5 bases of the junction. The library relied on the immunoSEQ multiplex PCR assay. For the multiplex PCR, a mixture combining 60 forward primers for TCR Vbeta segments and 13 reverse primers for TCR Jbeta segments was used. The CDR3 region of rearranged TCR beta genes was amplified from genomic DNA with a multiplex PCR assay. On the Illumina HiSeq System, the amplified TCR beta libraries were sequenced as 87-base-pair reads. Concerning the study's data processing: In a later analysis, roughly 80 million unique TCR beta chains were counted across the 500 to 850 repertoires, and roughly 11 million of these chains were shared by at least two donors. Raw reads were error-corrected and collapsed into unique sequences with a nearest-neighbor algorithm that merged closely related sequences to remove PCR and sequencing errors. CDR3 sequences were aligned to IMGT reference sequences to assign V, D and J gene segments. For a sequence to be retained, at least a six-nucleotide match to both a V gene segment and a J gene segment was required. A rearrangement counted as productive if the CDR3 had no stop codons and remained in frame with V and J, and every other rearrangement counted as non-productive. Following IMGT convention, CDR3 was defined as the stretch from the second conserved V-encoded cysteine to the conserved J-encoded phenylalanine. The earlier analysis of about 560 of the donors excluded any sequence lacking an unambiguous match to a single V gene segment. In an earlier analysis of 587 of the donors, a V segment was called functional when productive rearrangements were above 56.7%, and segregating when the standard deviation between donors exceeded 5%. To diagnose cytomegalovirus status from the catalog of TCR beta chain sequences, a statistical classification framework was built. In a later analysis, V and J genes were assigned by comparing TCR nucleotide sequences against IMGT/GENE-DB human TR gene sequences. Using the TCRdist pipeline, a later analysis assigned CDR3 sequences along with most-parsimonious VDJ recombination scenarios. In a later analysis, each TCR beta chain was defined by its CDR3 amino acid sequence together with its V-gene family, and reads lacking a unique V-gene family were excluded. To address suspected cross-contamination and a sequencing artifact, a later analysis removed 592 highly shared, low-generation-probability nucleotide sequences. In a later analysis, a clonal expansion index was calculated for each public chain from normalized within-repertoire ranks of inferred template counts. In a later analysis, generation probabilities were computed using a VDJ recombination model fitted to out-of-frame rearrangements, and the results were checked against IGoR. In a later analysis, TCR-TCR, TCR-HLA and TCR-CMV co-occurrence was scored with hypergeometric tests, and a repertoire-size bias correction was applied to TCR pairs. In a later analysis, false discovery rates were estimated by permuting HLA or CMV assignments 20 times. In a later analysis, co-occurring TCRs were grouped using DBSCAN, with TCRdist sequence similarity added in when clustering inside HLA-allele-positive subsets. Co-occurrence clustering excluded repertoires with fewer than 30,000 or more than 120,000 public chains, plus five with anomalous nucleotide sharing. The source is immuneACCESS, and TCRdb retained only in-frame sequences with V and J called. Part of the clones is not carried over; for the studies checked, unresolved V genes explain less than half of this, and the remainder is unexplained. V and J calls and clone size are as listed in that table; D and trimming were resolved from the DNA. For this sample the table gives some 160,000 clones, of which roughly 80% were detected only once. Clones ranked in the top ten supply roughly 2.1% of the sample.

The cohort comprised some 700 healthy bone marrow donors. At the time of sampling, all cohort members were nominally healthy, though unrecorded immune exposures were likely present. The donor was CMV seronegative and was included in the group of hundreds of seronegative cohort members. A peripheral blood sample was provided by each donor, and peripheral blood mononuclear cells were used for TCR beta sequencing. Genomic DNA was extracted from the blood cell samples with the Qiagen DNeasy Blood Extraction Kit. Specimen: PBMCs. The receptor's source is a man younger than 35 in good health and CMV-seronegative. The chain employs TRBV27 and TRBJ1-2, and TRBD1 matches 7 of the central bases. DNA sequence: TGTGCCAGCAGTTTTCGACAGGGCGGCTATGGCTACACCTTC. This yields the protein CASSFRQGGYGYTF.